Following are 25 T cell receptor beta chains from one sample sequenced in a study of immune cell composition in non-small cell lung cancer listed by TCRdb under 2017. Library preparation employed the immunoSEQ multiplex PCR assay. TCRdb's version of the immuneACCESS table is confined to in-frame rearrangements and falls short of the full clone set. An unresolved V gene accounts for under half of the shortfall where checked; the remainder is of unknown origin. The sample records about 3,200 clones, 60% to 85% of which are singletons. 9.5% to 15% of the sample rests with the top ten. The sample comprised lung tumor tissue. Receptor source: a human donor with non-small cell lung cancer.

The chain joins TRBV5-1 to TRBJ1-2; 12 bases match TRBD1. Germline V gives CDR1 SGHRS, CDR2 YFSETQ. With 3 bases clipped from V and 4 bases from J, the junction kept 10 bases outside the gene matches. This CDR3 contains 17 residues. The CDR3 coding sequence is TGCGCCAGCAGCTCGACCGGGACAGGGGGCTCGGGCTATGGCTACACCTTC. Its protein product is CASSSTGTGGSGYGYTF.

The chain recombines TRBV7-9 with TRBJ1-2, with TRBD1 matching 10 bases. Germline trimming cut 5 bases from V and 4 bases from J; bases unmatched to any gene: 1. Germline CDR1 SEHNR, CDR2 FQNEAQ (reference sequence). The CDR3 runs to 13 residues. CDR3 DNA: TGTGCCAGCAGCCGGACAGGGGGCTATGGCTACACCTTC. This gives the protein CASSRTGGYGYTF.

The V call is TRBV7-2, the J call TRBJ1-2, with D perhaps matching TRBD1 (5 bases). Trimming took 2 bases from V and 4 from J, leaving 23 bases between them. The CDR3 spans 18 residues. Germline loops: CDR1 SGHTA, CDR2 FQGNSA. In nucleotides, the CDR3 is TGTGCCAGCAGCTTACCGCGGACCGGATCCGACAGATTCTATGGCTACACCTTC. It is translated as CASSLPRTGSDRFYGYTF.

The chain has TRBV5-4 and TRBJ2-5; no firm D call. The germline CDR1 and CDR2 sequences are SGHNT and YYREEE (reference sequence). The CDR3 is 13 amino acids. V shed 1 base and J shed 7 bases, with 11 bases lying between them. CDR3: CASSLRSLRTQYF. Written as DNA, the CDR3 is TGTGCCAGCAGCTTGAGAAGTTTGCGGACCCAGTACTTC.

The chain links TRBV5-6 to TRBJ2-2, with 7 bases lining up with TRBD1. CDR1 is SGHDT and CDR2 is YYEEEE in the germline V gene. The CDR3 spans 17 residues. V was clipped by 1 base and J by 4 bases; unmatched bases: 10. CDR3 DNA sequence: TGTGCCAGCAGCTTGATCTCCGGGGCAGGGGGCACCGGGGAGCTGTTTTTT. Amino acid sequence: CASSLISGAGGTGELFF.

The chain couples TRBV9 to TRBJ2-7, with 7 bases matching TRBD2. CDR3 length: 17 amino acids. V gave up 5 bases and J gave up 6 bases; unmatched junction bases: 20. In germline, CDR1 is SGDLS, CDR2 YYNGEE. Here the CDR3 reads CASSVRDGERGAFEQYF. The DNA of the CDR3 is TGTGCCAGCAGTGTCCGAGACGGCGAGCGGGGCGCTTTCGAGCAGTACTTC.

The chain joins TRBV6-1 to TRBJ1-6; D call uncertain. Germline V lookup: CDR1 MNHNS, CDR2 SASEGT. The CDR3 consists of 17 residues. Trimming shortened V by 2 bases and J by 0 bases, and 11 bases separated the two germline ends. Here the CDR3 DNA reads TGTGCCAGCAGTGAAAGAGGACTGAGCTCCTATAATTCACCCCTCCACTTT. Its translation is CASSERGLSSYNSPLHF.

This rearrangement joins TRBV5-4 to TRBJ1-4; perhaps TRBD1 as D (6 bases). The CDR3 is 15 amino acids. V was trimmed by 3 bases and J by 8 bases, leaving 17 bases between them. The germline V gene encodes CDR1 SGHNT and CDR2 YYREEE (reference sequence). The CDR3 DNA follows: TGTGCCAGCAGCTGGGGGACACCCTCCGGGGAAAAACTGTTTTTT. This encodes CASSWGTPSGEKLFF.

The J gene is TRBJ2-1, the V gene TRBV4-2; D possibly corresponds to TRBD1 (6 bases). This CDR3 comprises 16 residues. V lost 1 base, J lost 6 bases, and 16 bases lay in between. Per germline, CDR1 LGHNA and CDR2 YNFKEQ. Written as DNA, the CDR3 is TGTGCCAGCAGCCAAGTGTTTCTAGCAGGGGCCAATGAGCAGTTCTTC. Its protein is CASSQVFLAGANEQFF.

The chain recombines TRBV28 with TRBJ2-7, with 10 bases that match TRBD1. CDR3 length equals 15 residues. Germline-derived CDR1 and CDR2 are MDHEN and SYDVKM. With V trimmed by 2 bases and J by 3 bases, 4 bases remained unmatched. In DNA form, the CDR3 reads TGTGCCAGCAGTTTAGGGGACAGGGGTTTCTACGAGCAGTACTTC. Its translation is CASSLGDRGFYEQYF.

This clone is labeled as hyperexpanded. V is TRBV7-9 and J is TRBJ1-2; tentatively, D is TRBD1 (6 bases). Germline V gene data show CDR1 as SEHNR and CDR2 as FQNEAQ (reference sequence). V lost 8 bases to trimming and J lost 8 bases, with 15 bases between them. The CDR3 has 12 residues. The CDR3 region is CASLGATGGYTF. CDR3 sequence (DNA): TGTGCCAGCTTGGGGGCCACCGGGGGCTACACCTTC.

The gene calls are TRBV11-2 and TRBJ2-3; tentative D call: TRBD2 (5 bases). Germline V gives CDR1 SGHAT, CDR2 FQNNGV. The CDR3 runs 14 residues. Between the trimmed V and J ends, which lost 0 bases and 6 bases, there was a span of 10 bases. The CDR3 sequence: CASSLDEGLDTQYF. CDR3 nucleotide sequence: TGTGCCAGCAGCTTAGATGAGGGCCTCGATACGCAGTATTTT.

This chain uses TRBV6-4 with TRBJ2-1, with 8 bases aligning to TRBD1. Per germline, CDR1 MRHNA and CDR2 SNTAGT. The CDR3 totals 15 residues. Trimming removed 4 bases from V and 6 bases from J; junction bases left unmatched: 8. The CDR3 DNA reads TGTGCCAGCAGTGTGGCGGGCAGGGGGCCCAATGAGCAGTTCTTC. This translates into CASSVAGRGPNEQFF.

This clone was picked up a small number of times. V usage is TRBV4-3 and J usage is TRBJ1-6, with D perhaps matching TRBD1 (6 bases). V lost 0 bases and J 7 bases, leaving 13 bases between the germline ends. The CDR3 contains 16 residues. CDR1 and CDR2 from the germline V gene are LGHNA and YSLEER. CDR3: CASSQDRGQSNSPLHF. The CDR3, as DNA: TGCGCCAGCAGCCAAGACCGTGGACAGTCAAATTCACCCCTCCACTTT.

The rearrangement uses TRBV2 and TRBJ2-3; D ambiguous. Germline CDR1 and CDR2: SNHLY and FYNNEI. This CDR3 region has 11 residues. Trimming pared 8 bases from V and 2 bases from J, leaving 5 bases between. The CDR3 DNA reads TGTGCCAGCGCTACCACAGATACGCAGTATTTT. It yields the protein CASATTDTQYF.

Only a few counts were recorded for this clone. This chain joins TRBV4-3 and TRBJ1-5, with 9 bases identical to TRBD1. Unmatched junction bases numbered 5, after V lost 0 bases and J lost 5 bases. Germline V gives CDR1 LGHNA, CDR2 YSLEER. The CDR3 is made up of 16 amino acids. DNA for the CDR3: TGCGCCAGCAGCCAAGATGTGGGACAGGGTTATCAGCCCCAGCATTTT. As protein: CASSQDVGQGYQPQHF.

The rearrangement links TRBV4-3 to TRBJ1-5, with 10 bases fitting TRBD1. The CDR3 extends over 14 amino acids. The ends lost 4 bases at V and 5 bases at J; junction bases unmatched: 2. Germline loops: CDR1 LGHNA, CDR2 YSLEER. CDR3 protein: CASSLGQGDQPQHF. DNA for the CDR3: TGCGCCAGCAGCCTCGGACAGGGGGATCAGCCCCAGCATTTT.

The chain joins TRBV28 to TRBJ1-1, with a tentative D call TRBD1 (6 bases). There are 17 residues in the CDR3. Germline CDR1 reads MDHEN; CDR2 reads SYDVKM. V was clipped by 2 bases and J by 0 bases, with 16 bases between them. CDR3 nucleotides: TGTGCCAGCAGTTTAGTTAGCGGGCAGGGGATGAACACTGAAGCTTTCTTT. This gives the protein CASSLVSGQGMNTEAFF. Drawing the rest from reference TRBV28 and TRBJ1-1, the complete variable domain is DVKVTQSSRYLVKRTGEKVFLECVQDMDHENMFWYRQDPGLGLRLIYFSYDVKMKEKGDIPEGYSVSREKKERFSLILESASTNQTSMYLCASSLVSGQGMNTEAFFGQGTRLTVV.

This clone was observed a single time. The rearrangement joins TRBV30 to TRBJ2-5; 9 nucleotides match TRBD1. The CDR3 is made up of 11 amino acids. Per germline, CDR1 GTSNPN and CDR2 SVGIG (reference sequence). J was trimmed by 6 bases and V by 5 bases; bases with no gene match: 1. CDR3: CAWGQGQTQYF. The CDR3 DNA sequence: TGTGCCTGGGGACAGGGGCAGACCCAGTACTTC.

The V gene is TRBV30, the J gene TRBJ2-2; 10 nucleotides agree with TRBD1. Looked up from germline, CDR1 is GTSNPN and CDR2 is SVGIG (reference sequence). CDR3 length: 14 residues. Trimming at V came to 5 bases and at J to 7 bases, leaving 7 bases not matched to a gene. Written as DNA, the CDR3 is TGTGCCTGGGGGACAGGGGTCATCGGCGGGGAGCTGTTTTTT. Amino acids: CAWGTGVIGGELFF.

This clone occurred a few times. This rearrangement joins TRBV6-5 to TRBJ2-5; possible D gene TRBD1, 6 bases. The CDR3 covers 14 residues. In germline, CDR1 is MNHEY, CDR2 SVGAGI. Trimming stripped 5 bases from V and 5 bases from J, with 15 bases between. Here the CDR3 DNA reads TGTGCCAGCAGTCTCTCCAGGGGTACGGAGACCCAGTACTTC. Its protein product is CASSLSRGTETQYF.

The rearrangement uses TRBV18 and TRBJ1-1; 7 bases agree with TRBD1. V lost 3 bases and J lost 4; bases outside the gene matches: 5. Germline CDR1 is KGHSH and CDR2 is LQKENI. The CDR3 is 14 amino acids. The CDR3 nucleotides read TGTGCCAGCTCACCGCCTACAGGGGTCACTGAAGCTTTCTTT. Its protein product is CASSPPTGVTEAFF.

This chain joins TRBV6-5 and TRBJ2-6; D call uncertain. This CDR3 region has 14 residues. From germline, CDR1 is MNHEY and CDR2 SVGAGI. Trimming stripped 5 bases from V and 0 bases from J, with 5 bases between. For the CDR3, the DNA is TGTGCCAGCAGTGTACTCTCTGGGGCCAACGTCCTGACTTTC. This sequence encodes CASSVLSGANVLTF.

The chain recombines TRBV29-1 with TRBJ2-3, with a tentative D call TRBD2 (6 bases). The V gene's germline CDR1 is SQVTM and CDR2 ANQGSEA. The germline V and J ends were trimmed by 7 bases and 2 bases, with 16 bases remaining between them. CDR3 length: 14 residues. The CDR3 nucleotides are TGCAGCGCCAAAGCCCCGGGAGCCACAGATACGCAGTATTTT. It codes for CSAKAPGATDTQYF.

The V and J genes are TRBV12-1 and TRBJ2-1; the table's D call, TRBD1, has no DNA check behind it. TRBV12-1 is marked as a pseudogene. This CDR3 comprises 10 residues. The CDR3 loop is CASPGNEQFF. The CDR3 DNA reads as TGTGCCAGTCCAGGCAATGAGCAGTTCTTC.